Shown below are 7 T cell receptor beta chains from a single sample sequenced in a study of post-analysis software for immune sequencing data. General study points: Comparison of patients with controls showed five TRBV segments more frequent in patients, TRBV5-6, TRBV5-1 and TRBV20-1 among them.

Included in the TCR beta cDNA libraries were unique molecular identifiers. TCRdb used MiXCR to reprocess the PCR reads, holding one entry per CDR3 protein. Of 700,000 to 800,000 distinct CDR3 sequences listed, 30% are singletons. These receptors' antigens are unknown. The specimen was blood. Receptors were obtained from a girl between 10 and 17 years old with multiple sclerosis.

A few counts support this clonotype. CDR3 residues: CASSLQFGAFF. The CDR3 DNA reads TGTGCCAGCAGCTTACAGTTCGGGGCTTTCTTT. The chain carries TRBV7-9 and TRBJ1-1, with D unresolved. There are 11 residues in the CDR3. Germline CDR1 reads SEHNR; CDR2 reads FQNEAQ (reference sequence). The V and J ends lost 2 bases and 11 bases respectively, with 9 bases between them. Supplemented by reference TRBV7-9 and TRBJ1-1, the full variable domain reads DTGVSQNPRHKITKRGQNVTFRCDPISEHNRLYWYRQTLGQGPEFLTYFQNEAQLEKSRLLSDRFSAERPKGSFSTLEIQRTEQGDSAMYLCASSLQFGAFFGQGTRLTVV.

This clonotype was recorded once. V usage is TRBV5-6 and J usage is TRBJ1-4; 10 nucleotides match TRBD1. With 4 bases clipped from V and 12 bases from J, the junction kept 6 bases outside the gene matches. The germline gives CDR1 SGHDT, CDR2 YYEEEE. The CDR3 totals 13 residues. The CDR3, as DNA: TGTGCCAGCAGCGCTCGGGACAGGGGAGAACTGTTTTTT. It is translated as CASSARDRGELFF.

The chain is built from TRBV7-9 and TRBJ2-4; D unclear. The J call is doubtful: the DNA matches TRBJ2-7 better. Germline V gene lookup returns CDR1 SEHNR and CDR2 FQNEAQ (reference sequence). The CDR3 spans 17 residues. The DNA for the CDR3 is TGTGCCAGCAGCTTAGTTGTCTTTCCCCGGCAGACCTACGAGCAGTACTTC. Translating gives CASSLVVFPRQTYEQYF.

Notes on this clonotype: This may stem from a read error, because a much larger clone lies one nucleotide away. J is TRBJ2-5 and V is TRBV29-1, with no clear D. The CDR3 consists of 12 residues. Germline values: CDR1 SQVTM, CDR2 ANQGSEA. The CDR3 sequence: CGVDSMGETQYF. The CDR3 coding sequence is TGCGGCGTTGACTCTATGGGGGAGACCCAGTACTTC.

The CDR3 coding sequence is TGTGCCAGCTCACCATTCCCGACAGGCGGTGAAAAACTGTTTTTT. It specifies CASSPFPTGGEKLFF. The V gene is TRBV18, the J gene TRBJ1-4; D perhaps matches TRBD1 (6 bases). The length of the CDR3 is 15 residues. V gave up 2 bases and J gave up 7 bases, with 14 bases separating them. Germline V lookup: CDR1 KGHSH, CDR2 LQKENI.

This clonotype appeared many times. The chain employs TRBV20-1 and TRBJ2-3; D might be TRBD2 (6 bases). Germline CDR1 and CDR2: DFQATT and SNEGSKA (reference sequence). CDR3 length: 13 amino acids. Trimming left V 3 bases short and J 3 bases short, with 10 bases between. The CDR3 bases are TGCAGTGCTAGGGACTATGGGACAGATACGCAGTATTTT. Amino acids: CSARDYGTDTQYF.

This clonotype was observed a few times. The gene calls are TRBV28 and TRBJ2-5; 7 nucleotides match TRBD1. The CDR3 covers 13 residues. The germline V gene has CDR1 MDHEN and CDR2 SYDVKM. V shed 3 bases, J shed 6 bases, and the junction held 4 bases outside the gene matches. CDR3 amino acids: CASSFPQGQTQYF. DNA for the CDR3: TGTGCCAGCAGTTTCCCACAGGGGCAGACCCAGTACTTC.